A selection of T cell receptor beta chains follows, all from one sample in a study of T cells after yellow fever vaccination. TCRdb passed the 5' RACE reads through MiXCR, listing each CDR3 protein once. This table holds tens of thousands of distinct CDR3 sequences, about 5% found once. The specimen comprised CD8+ T cells sorted from PBMCs, sampled 10 days after the yellow fever booster vaccination. The source is a man aged 25-45 years who received the YFV17D yellow fever vaccine. Both conserved end residues are part of each CDR3. A D gene is named only where the DNA matches it firmly. Size tells how often a clone was seen (once, few, many) or the class of an expanded clone, and some rows leave it out.

J: TRBJ2-7
D: .
size: many
V: TRBV5-4
CDR3: CASSLFGIGEQYF
DNA: TGTGCCAGCAGCTTGTTCGGGATCGGCGAGCAGTACTTC

J: TRBJ2-3
D: .
size: many
V: TRBV5-1
CDR3: CASSAPLQGGTDTQYF
DNA: TGCGCCAGCAGCGCCCCTCTACAGGGCGGCACAGATACGCAGTATTTT

J: TRBJ2-1
D: TRBD2
size: many
V: TRBV12-3/TRBV12-4
CDR3: CASSLLAVSSYNEQFF
DNA: TGTGCCAGCAGTTTACTAGCGGTGAGCTCCTACAATGAGCAGTTCTTC

J: TRBJ2-1
D: .
size: many
V: TRBV19
CDR3: CASSMAPESYNEQFF
DNA: TGTGCCAGTAGTATGGCCCCGGAATCCTACAATGAGCAGTTCTTC

J: TRBJ2-7
D: .
size: many
V: TRBV5-5
CDR3: CASSAGISYEQYF
DNA: TGTGCCAGCAGCGCAGGGATCTCCTACGAGCAGTACTTC

J: TRBJ1-4
D: TRBD1
size: many
V: TRBV28
CDR3: CASSPPGTGAEKLFF
DNA: TGTGCCAGCAGTCCGCCCGGGACAGGGGCCGAAAAACTGTTTTTT

J: TRBJ2-3
D: .
size: many
V: TRBV4-3
CDR3: CASSQGRASTDTQYF
DNA: TGCGCCAGCAGCCAAGGGCGGGCAAGCACAGATACGCAGTATTTT

J: TRBJ2-7
D: TRBD1
size: many
V: TRBV5-1
CDR3: CASSPGGEQYF
DNA: TGCGCCAGCAGCCCAGGGGGCGAGCAGTACTTC

J: TRBJ2-1
D: TRBD2
size: many
V: TRBV11-3
CDR3: CASSSLRGAGRARSSYNEQFF
DNA: TGTGCCAGCAGCTCACTTCGGGGAGCCGGGAGGGCCAGGTCGTCCTACAATGAGCAGTTCTTC

J: TRBJ2-7
D: .
size: many
V: TRBV12-3/TRBV12-4
CDR3: CASSSGSEQYF
DNA: TGTGCCAGCAGTTCTGGTTCCGAGCAGTACTTC

J: TRBJ2-1
D: TRBD2
size: many
V: TRBV7-8
CDR3: CASSSNGLAGVGNEQFF
DNA: TGTGCCAGCAGCTCGAACGGACTAGCGGGAGTGGGCAATGAGCAGTTCTTC

J: TRBJ2-7
D: .
size: few
V: TRBV5-7
CDR3: CASSPGLHLEQYF
DNA: TGTGCCAGCAGCCCCGGGCTCCACCTCGAGCAGTACTTC

J: TRBJ2-1
D: TRBD2
size: many
V: TRBV7-9
CDR3: CASSPDSGRARWEQFF
DNA: TGTGCCAGCAGCCCCGATAGCGGGAGGGCCCGCTGGGAGCAGTTCTTC

J: TRBJ2-7
D: TRBD1
size: .
V: TRBV7-9
CDR3: CASSPPGQGFYEQYF
DNA: TGTGCCAGCAGCCCTCCGGGACAGGGTTTCTACGAGCAGTACTTC

J: TRBJ2-2
D: .
size: many
V: TRBV19
CDR3: CASSMIGELFF
DNA: TGTGCCAGTAGTATGATCGGGGAGCTGTTTTTT

J: TRBJ2-1
D: .
size: many
V: TRBV2
CDR3: CASSETEPSSYNEQFF
DNA: TGTGCCAGCAGTGAAACCGAACCGAGCTCCTACAATGAGCAGTTCTTC

J: TRBJ2-3
D: .
size: many
V: TRBV27
CDR3: CASSLWSGADTQYF
DNA: TGTGCCAGCAGTTTATGGTCCGGGGCGGATACGCAGTATTTT

J: TRBJ2-7
D: TRBD2
size: many
V: TRBV20-1
CDR3: CSAGGLAGTYEQYF
DNA: TGCAGTGCTGGGGGACTAGCGGGAACCTACGAGCAGTACTTC

J: TRBJ2-2
D: TRBD2
size: many
V: TRBV7-3
CDR3: CASKLISGSGELFF
DNA: TGTGCCAGCAAACTAATTAGCGGGAGCGGGGAGCTGTTTTTT

J: TRBJ2-7
D: .
size: many
V: TRBV10-3
CDR3: CAISEGAYEQYF
DNA: TGTGCCATCAGTGAGGGGGCCTACGAGCAGTACTTC

J: TRBJ2-1
D: TRBD2
size: many
V: TRBV12-3/TRBV12-4
CDR3: CASSFRLAENWFF
DNA: TGTGCCAGCAGTTTCAGACTAGCCGAAAATTGGTTCTTC

J: TRBJ2-2
D: TRBD2
size: many
V: TRBV9
CDR3: CASSPGLAGVAGELFF
DNA: TGTGCCAGCAGCCCCGGACTAGCGGGAGTAGCGGGGGAGCTGTTTTTT

J: TRBJ2-7
D: .
size: many
V: TRBV9
CDR3: CASSVGLSYEQYF
DNA: TGTGCCAGCAGCGTAGGACTGAGCTACGAGCAGTACTTC

J: TRBJ2-2
D: .
size: many
V: TRBV19
CDR3: CASSTLLAEGTTGELFF
DNA: TGTGCCAGTAGTACTCTCCTCGCGGAGGGTACAACCGGGGAGCTGTTTTTT

J: TRBJ2-2
D: .
size: many
V: TRBV20-1
CDR3: CSAHGLTGETGELFF
DNA: TGCAGTGCCCACGGTCTGACGGGAGAGACCGGGGAGCTGTTTTTT